The source of this TCR beta chain is a study of blood T cell repertoires in COVID-19. Study in general: T cells, B-cell-depleted T cells, or PBMCs supplied cDNA or gDNA.

Germline V gene sequence: CDR1 LGHDT, CDR2 YNNKEL (reference sequence). After removal of 0 bases from V and 5 bases from J, the junction contained 9 bases not matched to a gene. There are 17 residues in the CDR3. Authors' processing steps: Reference gene primer amplification gave nucleated cell count estimates. Here immunoSEQ multiplex PCR was the method, and the copy in TCRdb shows in-frame clones only, minus some. V, J and clone size are those of that table, while D and trimming were read from the DNA. There are under 300,000 clones in the sample; 83% occur only once, and around 5.9% lies in the top ten.

Sequencing was carried out using peripheral blood. The chain is built from TRBV3-1 (or the pseudogene TRBV3-2) and TRBJ2-3; 9 bases are shared with TRBD2. The TCR originated in a human donor in a cohort sampled during active COVID-19. The DNA for the CDR3 is TGTGCCAGCAGCCAAGATGGAGCGGGAGGTCCGAAAGATACGCAGTATTTT. Translation: CASSQDGAGGPKDTQYF.